These 13 T cell receptor beta chains originate from one sample sequenced in a study of a mutant IDH1 vaccine in newly diagnosed glioma. Specified time point: week 5, during vaccination. A 20-mer mutant IDH1 peptide at 300 ug was injected subcutaneously with topical imiquimod. Their antigen targets remain unknown. Profiled with immunoSEQ multiplex PCR; TCRdb holds only in-frame clones, not every one. In the table there are roughly 40,000 clones, 80% to 90% of which are singletons. The sample consisted of PBMCs, taken from a glioma patient whose treatment included an IDH1 peptide vaccine. These receptors all come from a middle-aged man with glioma.

CDR3 sequence (DNA): TGTGCCAGCACCAATCCGACGGCCTGGGGAGAGACCCAGTACTTC. Translation: CASTNPTAWGETQYF. The chain combines TRBV7-2 with TRBJ2-5; D gene uncertain. The CDR3 sequence is 15 residues long. Deletions cut 7 bases from V and 4 bases from J, with 19 bases between. In germline, CDR1 is SGHTA, CDR2 FQGNSA.

CDR3 coding DNA: TGTGCCAGCAGCCTATCCCCGTGGCTCCCTCTCGAGCAGTACTTC. Translated, it gives CASSLSPWLPLEQYF. The V gene is TRBV7-9, the J gene TRBJ2-7; D remains unclear. This CDR3 is built from 15 residues. Germline assignment: CDR1 SEHNR and CDR2 FQNEAQ (reference sequence). Deletions cut 5 bases from V and 6 bases from J, with 20 bases between.

This clone was counted a few times. The V call is TRBV7-3, the J call TRBJ2-2; 9 nucleotides line up with TRBD2. The CDR3 contains 15 residues. V gave up 8 bases and J gave up 6 bases; unmatched junction bases: 10. Germline values: CDR1 SGHTA, CDR2 FQGTGA. The CDR3 here is CASRMGGRASGELFF. CDR3 coding DNA: TGTGCCAGCCGAATGGGCGGGAGGGCCTCCGGGGAGCTGTTTTTT.

In its sample, this clone was seen a few times. The chain is built from TRBV5-1 and TRBJ2-7; 7 bases are shared with TRBD2. Germline V gives CDR1 SGHRS, CDR2 YFSETQ. J was trimmed by 4 bases and V by 4 bases; bases with no gene match: 14. This CDR3 spans 16 amino acids. The CDR3 nucleotides are TGCGCCAGCAGCGCCCGGGGATTGCGGGAGAGGTACGAGCAGTACTTC. Protein product: CASSARGLRERYEQYF.

The CDR3 sequence is CAIGGAGAQHF. DNA for the CDR3: TGTGCCATCGGGGGGGCAGGTGCCCAGCATTTT. V gene TRBV10-3 combines with J gene TRBJ1-5; D is perhaps TRBD1 (6 bases). CDR1 and CDR2 from the germline V gene are ENHRY and SYGVKD. V was cut by 8 bases and J by 11 bases, with 13 bases left in between. This CDR3 has 11 amino acids.

The rearrangement links TRBV18 to TRBJ2-7; TRBD2 matches 11 bases. Germline values: CDR1 KGHSH, CDR2 LQKENI. The J segment lost 4 bases and the V segment lost 6 bases, leaving 8 bases of the junction unmatched. The length of the CDR3 is 15 residues. The chain's CDR3 is CASSRPGLAAYEQYF. The CDR3 DNA follows: TGTGCCAGCTCTCGGCCGGGACTAGCGGCTTACGAGCAGTACTTC. The variable domain in full, completed from reference TRBV18 and TRBJ2-7, reads NAGVMQNPRHLVRRRGQEARLRCSPMKGHSHVYWYRQLPEEGLKFMVYLQKENIIDESGMPKERFSAEFPKEGPSILRIQQVVRGDSAAYFCASSRPGLAAYEQYFGPGTRLTVT.

The gene calls are TRBV5-5 and TRBJ2-5; no clear D gene. Germline V gives CDR1 SGHKS, CDR2 YYEKEE (reference sequence). The V and J ends lost 4 bases and 0 bases respectively, with 13 bases between them. The length of the CDR3 is 15 residues. CDR3 region: CASSTRRGYQETQYF. CDR3 nucleotides: TGTGCCAGCAGCACTCGACGCGGTTACCAAGAGACCCAGTACTTC.

CDR3 residues: CASSYYRDSNQPQHF. CDR3 coding DNA: TGTGCCAGCAGCTACTACAGGGATAGCAATCAGCCCCAGCATTTT. This chain joins TRBV7-2 and TRBJ1-5; D might be TRBD1 (6 bases). Germline V gives CDR1 SGHTA, CDR2 FQGNSA. The CDR3 has 15 residues. V was cut by 4 bases and J by 0 bases, with 10 bases left in between.

This clone has only a few counts. The chain couples TRBV5-1 to TRBJ2-1, with TRBD2 matching over 9 bases. CDR1 and CDR2 from the germline V gene are SGHRS and YFSETQ. The CDR3 contains 16 residues. V was pared by 5 bases and J by 4 bases, with 10 bases of the junction left unmatched. DNA for the CDR3: TGCGCCAGCAGAGGAATCGGGACTAGCTCGTACAATGAGCAGTTCTTC. Residues: CASRGIGTSSYNEQFF.

CDR3 nucleotides: TGTGCCAGCAGCGTAGGGGTCGCGAACACCGGGGAGCTGTTTTTT. Its protein is CASSVGVANTGELFF. This chain uses TRBV9 with TRBJ2-2; D ambiguous. The CDR3 sequence is 15 residues long. Germline V gene lookup returns CDR1 SGDLS and CDR2 YYNGEE. Trimming cost V 0 bases and J 0 bases, with 6 bases left between them.

V usage is TRBV28 and J usage is TRBJ1-2, with 7 positions matching TRBD1. Germline CDR1 and CDR2: MDHEN and SYDVKM. Trimming took 3 bases from V and 5 from J; bases not matched to a gene: 6. There are 14 residues in the CDR3. CDR3 residues: CASSFYSRGYGYTF. The CDR3 nucleotides are TGTGCCAGCAGTTTTTATTCCAGGGGGTATGGCTACACCTTC.

The CDR3 DNA reads TGTGCCAGCAGCTTGGGGAGAGGAGGGCTGAACTACAATGAGCAGTTCTTC. This gives the protein CASSLGRGGLNYNEQFF. The V call is TRBV5-6, the J call TRBJ2-1; D might be TRBD2 (6 bases). Germline V lookup: CDR1 SGHDT, CDR2 YYEEEE. The CDR3 sequence is 17 residues long. Trimming took off 0 bases at V and 3 bases at J, with 16 bases between the two ends.

CDR3 sequence: CASMLTGEQYF. CDR3 bases: TGTGCCAGCATGCTTACGGGAGAGCAGTACTTC. This chain joins TRBV5-5 and TRBJ2-7; D is possibly TRBD2 (5 bases). The CDR3 is 11 residues long. Germline-derived CDR1 and CDR2 are SGHKS and YYEKEE (reference sequence). Trimming took off 6 bases at V and 7 bases at J, with 11 bases between the two ends. The entire variable domain, with the rest obtained from reference TRBV5-5 and TRBJ2-7, is as follows: DAGVTQSPTHLIKTRGQQVTLRCSPISGHKSVSWYQQVLGQGPQFIFQYYEKEERGRGNFPDRFSARQFPNYSSELNVNALLLGDSALYLCASMLTGEQYFGPGTRLTVT.